This T cell receptor beta chain was found in a study of T cells in localized non-small cell lung cancer. Broader study findings: Analysis by sequencing included only one tumor region, so heterogeneity remains possible.

Trimming left V 0 bases short and J 6 bases short, with 9 bases between. The CDR3 length is 14 residues. The V gene's germline CDR1 is MNHEY and CDR2 SVGAGI. The method was immunoSEQ multiplex PCR; TCRdb's version includes in-frame clones alone and lacks a portion of them. The sample contains 75,000 to 90,000 clones, approximately 85% of which appear only once. As concerns this clone: Its antigen is not identified.

The chain carries TRBV6-5 and TRBJ2-1; weak D call: TRBD2 (5 bases). The specimen comprised peripheral blood, sampled before any cancer treatment. The TCR comes from a man aged 35 to 69 with stage I lung adenocarcinoma. The CDR3 bases are TGTGCCAGCAGTTACTCGGAGCTAGCCAATGAGCAGTTCTTC. Translating it yields CASSYSELANEQFF.